This T cell receptor beta chain was sequenced in a study of T cell responses to AZD1222 COVID-19 vaccine. Overall study results and limits: Only five or six people who got AZD1222 tested seropositive at baseline. There were repertoire samples only from the period after the peak T cell response. CD4 TCRs linked to vaccination spanned spike, dominating at 160-218 and 743-854. Close to half of all spike-specific TCRs reportedly target regions of the variants that are unmutated.

Germline-derived CDR1 and CDR2 are SGHRS and YFSETQ. The CDR3 contains 18 residues. V was pared by 4 bases and J by 3 bases, with 4 bases of the junction left unmatched. Comments on this clone: Its specificity is not known.

The table came from immunoSEQ multiplex PCR; TCRdb's copy has only in-frame clones and leaves some out. Seen here are 200,000 to 250,000 clones, approximately 94% observed once, and the top ten hold approximately 1%. The sequence derives from an adult in good health. The input for sequencing was peripheral blood, taken on day 0 of MenACWY control vaccination. The rearrangement links TRBV5-1 to TRBJ2-6; 16 bases are a match to TRBD2. The CDR3 here is CASSPGLAGGRGANVLTF. CDR3 sequence (DNA): TGCGCCAGCAGCCCGGGACTAGCGGGGGGGCGTGGGGCCAACGTCCTGACTTTC. The full variable domain, rest sourced from reference TRBV5-1 and TRBJ2-6, is KAGVTQTPRYLIKTRGQQVTLSCSPISGHRSVSWYQQTPGQGLQFLFEYFSETQRNKGNFPGRFSGRQFSNSRSEMNVSTLELGDSALYLCASSPGLAGGRGANVLTFGAGSRLTVL.